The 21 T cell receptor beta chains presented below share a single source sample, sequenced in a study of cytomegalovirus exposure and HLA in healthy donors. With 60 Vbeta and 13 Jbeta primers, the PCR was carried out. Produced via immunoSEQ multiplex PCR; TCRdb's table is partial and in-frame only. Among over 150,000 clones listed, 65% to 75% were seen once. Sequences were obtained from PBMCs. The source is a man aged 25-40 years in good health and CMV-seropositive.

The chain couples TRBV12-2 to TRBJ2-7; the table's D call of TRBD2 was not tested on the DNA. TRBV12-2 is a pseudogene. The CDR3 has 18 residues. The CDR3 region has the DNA TGTGCAAGTCGCTTAGGCAATAGCGGGGGCCTGAATAACTACGAGCAGTACTTC. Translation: CASRLGNSGGLNNYEQYF.

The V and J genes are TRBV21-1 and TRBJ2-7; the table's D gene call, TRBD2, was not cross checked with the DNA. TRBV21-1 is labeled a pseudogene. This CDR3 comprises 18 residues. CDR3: CASRGGLSERGLSYEQYF. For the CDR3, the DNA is TGTGCCAGCCGGGGGGGACTGTCAGAGCGGGGGCTCTCCTACGAGCAGTACTTC.

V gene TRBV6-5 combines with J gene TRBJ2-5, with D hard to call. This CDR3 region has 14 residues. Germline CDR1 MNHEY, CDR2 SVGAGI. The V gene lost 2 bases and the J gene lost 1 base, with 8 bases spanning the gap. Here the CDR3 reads CASSYGPFQETQYF. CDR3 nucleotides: TGTGCCAGCAGTTACGGGCCATTCCAAGAGACCCAGTACTTC.

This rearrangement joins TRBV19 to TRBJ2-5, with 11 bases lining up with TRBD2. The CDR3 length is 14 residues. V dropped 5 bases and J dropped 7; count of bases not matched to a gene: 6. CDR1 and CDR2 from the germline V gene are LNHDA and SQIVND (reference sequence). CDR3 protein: CASSQAGTSGTQYF. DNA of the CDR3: TGTGCCAGTAGTCAGGCCGGGACTAGCGGGACCCAGTACTTC. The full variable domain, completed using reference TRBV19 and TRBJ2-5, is DGGITQSPKYLFRKEGQNVTLSCEQNLNHDAMYWYRQDPGQGLRLIYYSQIVNDFQKGDIAEGYSVSREKKESFPLTVTSAQKNPTAFYLCASSQAGTSGTQYFGPGTRLLVL.

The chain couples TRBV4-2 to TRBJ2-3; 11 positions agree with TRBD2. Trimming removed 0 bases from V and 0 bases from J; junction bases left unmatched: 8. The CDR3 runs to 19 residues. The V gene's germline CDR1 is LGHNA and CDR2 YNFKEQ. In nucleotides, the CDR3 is TGTGCCAGCAGCCAAGAAACACTAGCGGGGGTCAGTAGCACAGATACGCAGTATTTT. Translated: CASSQETLAGVSSTDTQYF.

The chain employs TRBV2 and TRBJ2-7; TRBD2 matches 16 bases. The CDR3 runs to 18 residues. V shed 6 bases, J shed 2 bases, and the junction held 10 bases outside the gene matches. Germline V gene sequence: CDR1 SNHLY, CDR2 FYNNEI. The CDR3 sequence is CASRDTTGTSGRAYEQYF. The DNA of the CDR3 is TGTGCCAGCAGAGATACGACCGGGACTAGCGGGAGGGCCTACGAGCAGTACTTC.

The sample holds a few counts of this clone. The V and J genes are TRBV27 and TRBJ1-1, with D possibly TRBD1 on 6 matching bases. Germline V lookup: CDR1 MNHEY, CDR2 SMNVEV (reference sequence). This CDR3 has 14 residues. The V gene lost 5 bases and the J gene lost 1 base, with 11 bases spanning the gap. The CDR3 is CASSLQGQNTEAFF. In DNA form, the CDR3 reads TGTGCCAGCAGTCTTCAGGGGCAGAACACTGAAGCTTTCTTT.

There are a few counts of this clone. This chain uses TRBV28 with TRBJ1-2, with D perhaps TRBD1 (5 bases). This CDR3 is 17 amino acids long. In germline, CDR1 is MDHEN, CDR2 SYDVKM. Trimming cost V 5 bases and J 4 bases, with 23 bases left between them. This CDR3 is CASSPPGTGLFSYGYTF. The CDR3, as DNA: TGTGCCAGCAGTCCCCCTGGGACTGGACTTTTTAGCTATGGCTACACCTTC.

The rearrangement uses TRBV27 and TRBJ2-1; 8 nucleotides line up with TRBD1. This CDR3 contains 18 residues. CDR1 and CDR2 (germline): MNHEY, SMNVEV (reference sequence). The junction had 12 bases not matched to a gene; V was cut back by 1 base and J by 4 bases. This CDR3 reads CASSLYTIRDRGYNEQFF. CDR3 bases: TGTGCCAGCAGTTTATACACCATAAGAGACAGGGGTTACAATGAGCAGTTCTTC.

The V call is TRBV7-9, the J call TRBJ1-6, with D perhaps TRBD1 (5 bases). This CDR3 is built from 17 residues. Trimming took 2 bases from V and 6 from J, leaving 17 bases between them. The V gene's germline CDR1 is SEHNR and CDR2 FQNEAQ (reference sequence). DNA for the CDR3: TGTGCCAGCAGCTTATCCAGGGTACGAAGAGTTAATTCACCCCTCCACTTT. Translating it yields CASSLSRVRRVNSPLHF.

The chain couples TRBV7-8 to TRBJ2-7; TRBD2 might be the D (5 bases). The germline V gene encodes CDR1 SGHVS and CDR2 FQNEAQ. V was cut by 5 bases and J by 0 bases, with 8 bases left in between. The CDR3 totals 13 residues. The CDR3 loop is CASSPRGSYEQYF. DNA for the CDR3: TGTGCCAGCAGCCCTCGGGGCTCCTACGAGCAGTACTTC.

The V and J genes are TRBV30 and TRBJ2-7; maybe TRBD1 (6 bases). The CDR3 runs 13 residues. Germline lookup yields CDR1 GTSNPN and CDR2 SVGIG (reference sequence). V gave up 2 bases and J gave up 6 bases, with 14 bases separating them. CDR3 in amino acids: CAWSSQGPGEQYF. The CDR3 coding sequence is TGTGCCTGGAGTTCGCAGGGGCCCGGCGAGCAGTACTTC.

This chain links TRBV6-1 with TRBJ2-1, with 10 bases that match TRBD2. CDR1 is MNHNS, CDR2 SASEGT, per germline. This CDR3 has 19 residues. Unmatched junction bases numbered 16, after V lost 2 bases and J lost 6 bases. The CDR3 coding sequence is TGTGCCAGCAGTGAAATTGGTTGGTTAGCGGGAGGTCGGGGCAATGAGCAGTTCTTC. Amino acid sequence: CASSEIGWLAGGRGNEQFF.

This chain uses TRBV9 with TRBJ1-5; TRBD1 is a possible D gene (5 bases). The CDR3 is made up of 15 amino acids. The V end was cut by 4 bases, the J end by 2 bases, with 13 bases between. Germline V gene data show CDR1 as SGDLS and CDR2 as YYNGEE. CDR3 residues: CASSPGTGGNQPQHF. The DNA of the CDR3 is TGTGCCAGCAGCCCCGGGACTGGCGGCAATCAGCCCCAGCATTTT.

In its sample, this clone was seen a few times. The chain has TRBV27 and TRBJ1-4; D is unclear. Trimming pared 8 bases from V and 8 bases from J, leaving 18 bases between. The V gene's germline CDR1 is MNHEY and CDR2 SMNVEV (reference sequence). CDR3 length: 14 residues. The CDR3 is CASGYAGLGEKLFF. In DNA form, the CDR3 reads TGTGCCAGCGGATATGCGGGGTTGGGAGAAAAACTGTTTTTT.

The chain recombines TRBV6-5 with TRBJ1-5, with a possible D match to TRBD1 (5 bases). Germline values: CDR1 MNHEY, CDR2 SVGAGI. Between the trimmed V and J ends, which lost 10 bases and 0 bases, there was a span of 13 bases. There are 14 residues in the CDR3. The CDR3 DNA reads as TGTGCCACTCGAGCGCAGGGTAGCAATCAGCCCCAGCATTTT. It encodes CATRAQGSNQPQHF.

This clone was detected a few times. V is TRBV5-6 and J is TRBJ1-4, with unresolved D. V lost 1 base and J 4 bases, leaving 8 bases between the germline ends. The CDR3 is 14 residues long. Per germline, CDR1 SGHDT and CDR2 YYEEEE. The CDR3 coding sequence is TGTGCCAGCAGCTTGCAACCCGGTAATGAAAAACTGTTTTTT. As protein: CASSLQPGNEKLFF.

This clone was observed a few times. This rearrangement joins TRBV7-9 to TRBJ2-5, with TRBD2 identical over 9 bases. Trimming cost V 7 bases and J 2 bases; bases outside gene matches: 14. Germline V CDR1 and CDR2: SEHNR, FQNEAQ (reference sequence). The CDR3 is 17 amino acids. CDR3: CASNPSRGGRDQETQYF. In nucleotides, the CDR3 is TGTGCCAGCAACCCATCTAGGGGCGGGAGGGATCAAGAGACCCAGTACTTC.

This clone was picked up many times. The CDR3 DNA reads TGTGCCAGCTCACCGGAGTATCGGTGGGACTATGGCTACACCTTC. It translates to CASSPEYRWDYGYTF. This chain uses TRBV18 with TRBJ1-2; D gene unclear. There are 15 residues in the CDR3. V was cut by 3 bases and J by 3 bases, with 14 bases left in between. The germline CDR1 and CDR2 sequences are KGHSH and LQKENI.

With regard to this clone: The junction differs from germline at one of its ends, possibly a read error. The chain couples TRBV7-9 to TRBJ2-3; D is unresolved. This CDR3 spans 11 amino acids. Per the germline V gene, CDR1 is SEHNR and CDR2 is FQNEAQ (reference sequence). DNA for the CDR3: TGTTCCAGCACCCTTCGTGATACGCAGTATTTT. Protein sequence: CSSTLRDTQYF.

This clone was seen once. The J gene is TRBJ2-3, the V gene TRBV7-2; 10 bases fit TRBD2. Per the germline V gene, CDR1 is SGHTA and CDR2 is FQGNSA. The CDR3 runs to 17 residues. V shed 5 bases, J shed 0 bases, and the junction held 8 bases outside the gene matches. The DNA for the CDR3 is TGTGCCAGCAGCCAGCGGGGGGGCGTTTGGAGCACAGATACGCAGTATTTT. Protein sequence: CASSQRGGVWSTDTQYF.